This TCR beta chain comes out of a study of CD8+ T cells in alopecia areata. Germline V gene sequence: CDR1 MNHEY, CDR2 SVGAGI. The CDR3 contains 16 residues. V gave up 0 bases and J gave up 2 bases, with 12 bases separating them. RNA, once extracted, was reverse transcribed into cDNA for use as the sequencing template. Method: immunoSEQ multiplex PCR; TCRdb's copy keeps in-frame clones and lacks some. This sample has approximately 180,000 clones, with roughly 66% found just once. This specimen was CD8+ T cells sorted from blood, taken at week 0. The V gene is TRBV6-5, the J gene TRBJ2-3, with D possibly TRBD2 on 7 matching bases. This clonotype was obtained from a human donor with alopecia areata. This CDR3 reads CASSYSRGGPTDTQYF. In nucleotides, the CDR3 is TGTGCCAGCAGTTACTCGAGGGGGGGCCCCACAGATACGCAGTATTTT.